The 8 T cell receptor beta chains in this list originate from one sample, sequenced in a study of CD8+CD57+ T cells in acquired aplastic anemia. Only patients with CD8+CD57+ cell expansion on flow cytometry were chosen for sequencing. The TCR beta profiling, which covered VDJ combination and CDR3 sequence, was carried out using genomic DNA as the template. TCRdb called the reads again in MiXCR, with one record for every CDR3 protein. The repertoire holds 150,000 or so distinct CDR3 sequences, with more than 45% as singletons. Sequenced: sorted CD4+, CD8+, or CD8+CD57+ T cells (not recorded which) from PBMCs. Receptors originate from a human donor with aplastic anemia.

This clonotype was seen repeatedly, ten times or more. V usage is TRBV6-2 or TRBV6-3 and J usage is TRBJ1-6; tentative D call: TRBD1 (5 bases). The germline gives CDR1 MNHEY, CDR2 SVGEGT. This CDR3 is 18 amino acids long. V lost 2 bases, J lost 0 bases, and 14 bases lay in between. CDR3 nucleotides: TGTGCCAGCAGTTACACCCGACAGTCGAGCTCCTATAATTCACCCCTCCACTTT. Its protein is CASSYTRQSSSYNSPLHF.

The chain links TRBV9 to TRBJ1-3; D is undetermined. Germline CDR1 reads SGDLS; CDR2 reads YYNGEE. The CDR3 runs 14 residues. The V end lost 0 bases, the J end lost 4 bases, and 8 bases lay between the germline ends. CDR3 bases: TGTGCCAGCAGCGTAGCTGGGTCGGGAAACACCATATATTTT. Protein product: CASSVAGSGNTIYF.

The sample holds a few counts of this clonotype. The V and J genes are TRBV11-2 and TRBJ2-3, with TRBD1 identical over 8 bases. The CDR3 runs to 16 residues. Trimming took 1 base from V and 4 from J; bases not matched to a gene: 7. In germline, CDR1 is SGHAT, CDR2 FQNNGV. Written as DNA, the CDR3 is TGTGCCAGCAGCTTAGGAATCAGGACAGGGCCAGATACGCAGTATTTT. Its protein is CASSLGIRTGPDTQYF.

On this clonotype: Given a much more abundant clone one base away, this may be a read error. The rearrangement uses TRBV6-5 and TRBJ1-3; 10 bases map to TRBD1. The CDR3 has 15 amino acids. Germline V gene data show CDR1 as MNHEY and CDR2 as SVGAGI. J lost 6 bases, V lost 2 bases, and 4 bases had no gene match. CDR3 sequence: CASSYGQGGENTIYF. CDR3 bases: TGTGCCAGCAGTTACGGACAGGGGGGTGAAAACACCATATATTTT.

The chain's CDR3 is CATSRNLGVGKYGYTF. For the CDR3, the DNA is TGTGCCACCAGCAGAAATCTTGGTGTAGGAAAATATGGCTACACCTTC. The genes are TRBV15 and TRBJ1-2, with D unclear. CDR3 length: 16 residues. V was trimmed by 2 bases and J by 5 bases, leaving 18 bases between them. Germline V gives CDR1 LNHNV, CDR2 YYDKDF (reference sequence).

This clonotype was counted many times. The chain recombines TRBV12-3 or TRBV12-4 with TRBJ2-2; D may be TRBD1 (5 bases). This CDR3 contains 16 residues. Trimming left V 2 bases short and J 4 bases short, with 14 bases between. The CDR3 reads CASSLSAGRSTGELFF. The CDR3 nucleotides are TGTGCCAGCAGTTTAAGCGCAGGGCGTAGCACCGGGGAGCTGTTTTTT.

This clonotype was seen repeatedly, ten times or more. The chain employs TRBV20-1 and TRBJ1-2, with 7 bases fitting TRBD1. Germline-derived CDR1 and CDR2 are DFQATT and SNEGSKA (reference sequence). The CDR3 runs to 13 residues. J gave up 7 bases and V 6 bases, and 11 bases lay outside the gene matches. CDR3 nucleotides: TGCAGTGCAAATCCGGGACAGTGGAGTGGCTACACCTTC. Protein product: CSANPGQWSGYTF.

This clonotype was counted at least ten times. The chain joins TRBV5-5 to TRBJ2-3; 7 nucleotides align to TRBD2. The CDR3 is 15 amino acids. With 3 bases clipped from V and 1 base from J, the junction kept 5 bases outside the gene matches. Germline V gene sequence: CDR1 SGHKS, CDR2 YYEKEE (reference sequence). CDR3 in amino acids: CASSSFAGGTDTQYF. CDR3 nucleotides: TGTGCCAGCAGCTCTTTTGCGGGGGGCACAGATACGCAGTATTTT.